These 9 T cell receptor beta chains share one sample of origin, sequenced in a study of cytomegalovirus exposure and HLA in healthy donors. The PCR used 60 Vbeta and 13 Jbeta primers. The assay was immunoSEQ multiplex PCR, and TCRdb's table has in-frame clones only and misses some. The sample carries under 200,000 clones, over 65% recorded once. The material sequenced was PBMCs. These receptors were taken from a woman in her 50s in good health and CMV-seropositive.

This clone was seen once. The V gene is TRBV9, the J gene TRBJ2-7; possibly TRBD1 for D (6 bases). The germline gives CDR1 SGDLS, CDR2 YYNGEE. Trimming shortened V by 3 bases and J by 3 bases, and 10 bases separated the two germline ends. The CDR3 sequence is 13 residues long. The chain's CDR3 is CASSAPGDYEQYF. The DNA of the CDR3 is TGTGCCAGCAGCGCCCCAGGGGACTACGAGCAGTACTTC.

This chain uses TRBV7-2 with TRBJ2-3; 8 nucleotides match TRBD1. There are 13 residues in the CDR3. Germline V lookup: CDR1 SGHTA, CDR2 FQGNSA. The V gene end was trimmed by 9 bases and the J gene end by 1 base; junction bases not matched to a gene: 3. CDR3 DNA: TGTGCCAGTGGGACAGGAGGCACAGATACGCAGTATTTT. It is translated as CASGTGGTDTQYF. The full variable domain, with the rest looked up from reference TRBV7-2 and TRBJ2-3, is GAGVSQSPSNKVTEKGKDVELRCDPISGHTALYWYRQSLGQGLEFLIYFQGNSAPDKSGLPSDRFSAERTGGSVSTLTIQRTQQEDSAVYLCASGTGGTDTQYFGPGTRLTVL.

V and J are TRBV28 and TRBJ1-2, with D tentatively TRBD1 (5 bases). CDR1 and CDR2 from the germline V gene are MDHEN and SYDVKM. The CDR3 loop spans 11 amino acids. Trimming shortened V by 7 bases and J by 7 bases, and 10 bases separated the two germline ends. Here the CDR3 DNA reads TGTGCCAGCACCCTTGGGGCTGGCTACACCTTC. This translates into CASTLGAGYTF.

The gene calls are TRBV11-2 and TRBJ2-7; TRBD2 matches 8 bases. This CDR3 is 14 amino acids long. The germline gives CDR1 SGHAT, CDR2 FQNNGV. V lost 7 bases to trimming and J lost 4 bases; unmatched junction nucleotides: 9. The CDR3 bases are TGTGCCAGCAAGGTTGGGACTAGTTTTTACGAGCAGTACTTC. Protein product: CASKVGTSFYEQYF.

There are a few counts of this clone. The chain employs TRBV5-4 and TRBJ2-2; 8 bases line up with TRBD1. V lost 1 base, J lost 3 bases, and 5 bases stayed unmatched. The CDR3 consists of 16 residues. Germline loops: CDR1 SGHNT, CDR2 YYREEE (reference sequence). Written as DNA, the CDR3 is TGTGCCAGCAGCTTGCAGGGGGCTTTGGACACCGGGGAGCTGTTTTTT. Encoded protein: CASSLQGALDTGELFF.

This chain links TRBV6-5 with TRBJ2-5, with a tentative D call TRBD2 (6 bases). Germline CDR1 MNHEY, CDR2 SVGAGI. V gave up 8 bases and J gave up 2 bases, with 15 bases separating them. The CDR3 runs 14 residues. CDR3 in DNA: TGTGCCAGCGTCCCCCGGGGGTTACAAGAGACCCAGTACTTC. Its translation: CASVPRGLQETQYF.

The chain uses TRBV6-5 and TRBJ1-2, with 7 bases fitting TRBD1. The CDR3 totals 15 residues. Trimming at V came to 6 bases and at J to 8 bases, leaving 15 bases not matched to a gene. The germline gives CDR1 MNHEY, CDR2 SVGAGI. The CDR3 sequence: CASSPVERQGNGYTF. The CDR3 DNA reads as TGTGCCAGCAGCCCCGTGGAACGACAGGGAAACGGCTACACCTTC.

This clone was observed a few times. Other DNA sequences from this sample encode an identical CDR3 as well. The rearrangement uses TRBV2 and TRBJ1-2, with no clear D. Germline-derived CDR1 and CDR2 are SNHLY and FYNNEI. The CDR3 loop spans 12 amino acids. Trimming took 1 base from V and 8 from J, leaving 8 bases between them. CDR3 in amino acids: CASSEVGGGYTF. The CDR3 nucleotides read TGTGCCAGCAGTGAAGTTGGAGGAGGCTACACCTTC.

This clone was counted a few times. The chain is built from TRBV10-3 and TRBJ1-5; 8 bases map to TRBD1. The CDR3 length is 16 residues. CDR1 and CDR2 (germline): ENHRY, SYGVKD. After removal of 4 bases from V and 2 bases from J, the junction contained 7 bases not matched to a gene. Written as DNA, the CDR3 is TGTGCCATCAGTGGCCAGGGGGCAGAGGGCAATCAGCCCCAGCATTTT. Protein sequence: CAISGQGAEGNQPQHF.